This T cell receptor (beta chain) stems from a study of T cells in Graves' hyperthyroidism and ophthalmopathy. The CDR3 is 15 amino acids. Trimming removed 1 base from V and 4 bases from J, with 8 bases in between. CDR1 and CDR2 from the germline V gene are LNHNV and YYDKDF (reference sequence). Using RNA transcripts as the source, TCR beta CDR3 regions were amplified. First-round RT-PCR of the TCR CDR3 relied on the HTBI primer set. TCRdb recomputed calls from the multiplex PCR reads with MiXCR, one row per CDR3 protein. The sample shows around 600,000 distinct CDR3 sequences, approximately 15% of them seen only once. This clonotype showed up just a few times.

The sample consisted of blood. V gene TRBV15 combines with J gene TRBJ1-6; D gene uncertain. This receptor was taken from a woman aged 50 to 60 with Graves' ophthalmopathy. The CDR3 protein is CATSRGGGYNSPLHF. The DNA of the CDR3 is TGTGCCACCAGCAGAGGGGGTGGGTATAATTCACCCCTCCACTTT.